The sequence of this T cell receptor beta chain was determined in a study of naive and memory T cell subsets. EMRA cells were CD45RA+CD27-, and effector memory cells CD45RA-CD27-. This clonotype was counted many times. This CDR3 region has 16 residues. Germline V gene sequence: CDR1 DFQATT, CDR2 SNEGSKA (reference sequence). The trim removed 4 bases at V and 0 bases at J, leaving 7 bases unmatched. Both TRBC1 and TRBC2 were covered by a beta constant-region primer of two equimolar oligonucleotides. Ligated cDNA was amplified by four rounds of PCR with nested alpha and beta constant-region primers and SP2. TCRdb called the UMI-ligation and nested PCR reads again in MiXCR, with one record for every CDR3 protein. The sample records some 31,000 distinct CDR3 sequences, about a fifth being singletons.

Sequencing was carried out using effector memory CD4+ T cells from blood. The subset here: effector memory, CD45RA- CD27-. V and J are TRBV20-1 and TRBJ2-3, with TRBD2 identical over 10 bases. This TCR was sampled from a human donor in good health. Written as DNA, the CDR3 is TGCAGTGCTACTAAGACTAGCGGGTCTAGCACAGATACGCAGTATTTT. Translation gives CSATKTSGSSTDTQYF.